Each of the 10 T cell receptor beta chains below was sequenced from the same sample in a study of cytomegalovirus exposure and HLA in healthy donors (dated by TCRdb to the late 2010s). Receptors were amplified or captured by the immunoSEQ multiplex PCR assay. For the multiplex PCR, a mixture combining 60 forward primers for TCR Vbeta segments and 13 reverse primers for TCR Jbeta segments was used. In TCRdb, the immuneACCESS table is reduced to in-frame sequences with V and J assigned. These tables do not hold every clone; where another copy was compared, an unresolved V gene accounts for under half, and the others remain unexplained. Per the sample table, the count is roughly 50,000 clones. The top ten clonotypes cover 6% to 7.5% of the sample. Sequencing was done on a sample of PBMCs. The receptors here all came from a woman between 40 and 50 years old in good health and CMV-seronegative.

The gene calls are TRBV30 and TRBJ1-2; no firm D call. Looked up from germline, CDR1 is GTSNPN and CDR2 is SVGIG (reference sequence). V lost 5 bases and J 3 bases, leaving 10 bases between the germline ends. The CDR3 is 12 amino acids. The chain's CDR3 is CAWSNGDYGYTF. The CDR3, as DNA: TGTGCCTGGTCCAACGGTGACTATGGCTACACCTTC.

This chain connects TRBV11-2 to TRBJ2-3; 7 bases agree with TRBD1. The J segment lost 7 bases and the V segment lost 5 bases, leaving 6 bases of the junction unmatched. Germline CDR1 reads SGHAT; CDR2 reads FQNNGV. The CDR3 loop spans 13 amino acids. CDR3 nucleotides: TGTGCCAGCAGCCCGGGACAGATGAATACGCAGTATTTT. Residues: CASSPGQMNTQYF.

CDR3 sequence reads: CASSRDRDTEAFF. The CDR3 DNA is TGTGCCAGCAGCCGGGACAGGGATACTGAAGCTTTCTTT. J is TRBJ1-1 and V is TRBV5-5; TRBD1 aligns across 9 bases. The ends lost 4 bases at V and 5 bases at J; junction bases unmatched: 3. Per the germline V gene, CDR1 is SGHKS and CDR2 is YYEKEE (reference sequence). CDR3 size: 13 residues. Based on the CDR3 plus reference TRBV5-5 and TRBJ1-1, the full variable domain is DAGVTQSPTHLIKTRGQQVTLRCSPISGHKSVSWYQQVLGQGPQFIFQYYEKEERGRGNFPDRFSARQFPNYSSELNVNALLLGDSALYLCASSRDRDTEAFFGQGTRLTVV.

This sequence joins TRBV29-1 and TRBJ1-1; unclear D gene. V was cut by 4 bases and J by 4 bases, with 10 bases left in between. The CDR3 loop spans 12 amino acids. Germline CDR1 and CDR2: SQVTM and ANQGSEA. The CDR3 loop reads CSVVLMRTEAFF. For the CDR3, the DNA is TGCAGCGTTGTTCTAATGCGCACTGAAGCTTTCTTT.

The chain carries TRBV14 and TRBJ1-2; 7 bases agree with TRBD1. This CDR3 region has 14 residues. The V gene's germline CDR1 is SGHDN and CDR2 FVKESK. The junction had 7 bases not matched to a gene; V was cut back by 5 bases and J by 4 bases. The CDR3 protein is CASSEGAVGYGYTF. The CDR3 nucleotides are TGTGCCAGCAGCGAGGGGGCCGTGGGCTATGGCTACACCTTC. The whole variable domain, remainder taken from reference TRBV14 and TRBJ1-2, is EAGVTQFPSHSVIEKGQTVTLRCDPISGHDNLYWYRRVMGKEIKFLLHFVKESKQDESGMPNNRFLAERTGGTYSTLKVQPAELEDSGVYFCASSEGAVGYGYTFGSGTRLTVV.

For the CDR3, the DNA is TGTGCCAGCTCACCCGACAGTAATCAGCCCCAGCATTTT. Amino acids: CASSPDSNQPQHF. J is TRBJ1-5 and V is TRBV18; D is possibly TRBD1 (5 bases). The CDR3 extends over 13 amino acids. With 3 bases removed from V and 4 bases from J, the gap between germline ends came to 7 bases. Germline lookup yields CDR1 KGHSH and CDR2 LQKENI.

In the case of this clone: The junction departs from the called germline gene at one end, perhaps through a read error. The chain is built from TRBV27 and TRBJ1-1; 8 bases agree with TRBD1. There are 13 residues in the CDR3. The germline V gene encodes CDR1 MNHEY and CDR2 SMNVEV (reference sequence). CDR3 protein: CAGSHWDRPDAFF. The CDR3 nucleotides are TGTGCCGGCAGTCATTGGGACAGGCCTGACGCTTTCTTT.

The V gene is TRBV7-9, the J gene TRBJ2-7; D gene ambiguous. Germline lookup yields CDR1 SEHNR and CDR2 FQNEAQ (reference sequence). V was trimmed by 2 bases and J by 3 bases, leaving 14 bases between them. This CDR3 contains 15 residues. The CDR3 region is CASSLYGGTRYEQYF. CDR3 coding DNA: TGTGCCAGCAGCTTATATGGTGGCACCCGCTACGAGCAGTACTTC.

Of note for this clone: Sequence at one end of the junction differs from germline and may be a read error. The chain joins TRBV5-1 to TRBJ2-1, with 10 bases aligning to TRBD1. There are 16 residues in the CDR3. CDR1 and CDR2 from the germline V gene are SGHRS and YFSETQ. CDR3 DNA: TGCGCCAGCAGCTTCCTGACAGGGGGCTCCCACAATGAGCAGTTCTTC. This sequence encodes CASSFLTGGSHNEQFF.

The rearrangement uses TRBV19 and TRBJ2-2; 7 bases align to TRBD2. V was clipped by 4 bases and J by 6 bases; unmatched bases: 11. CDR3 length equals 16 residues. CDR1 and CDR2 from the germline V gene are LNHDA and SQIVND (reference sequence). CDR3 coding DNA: TGTGCCAGTAGTACCTCCGGGACTACGTTTGCCGGGGAGCTGTTTTTT. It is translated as CASSTSGTTFAGELFF.